This entry is about one T cell receptor (beta chain). Its antigen remains unknown. This is likely an artifact of a read error, given a far larger clone one base away. The CDR3 sequence is 15 residues long. V was pared by 7 bases and J by 5 bases, with 21 bases between. CDR1 and CDR2 from the germline V gene are MRHNA and SNTAGT. With two-round multiplex PCR, TCR beta CDR3 sequences were amplified from genomic DNA. Used in first-round PCR were primers specific to each TRBV and TRBJ gene. There were universal primers used in the second PCR round. Via MiXCR, TCRdb re-called the multiplex PCR reads, giving one row per CDR3 protein. The sample lists 23,000 or so distinct CDR3 sequences; around 36% were seen once. These data are taken from a study of prognosis after radiotherapy for stage I lung cancer. Background on the study: Under 15 men and about 6 women, aged about 53 to 84 and with a median age of about 74 years, made up the patients. Study-wide points: It was in patients who developed distant metastases that Shannon entropy after stereotactic body radiation therapy was lower. Reportedly, TRBV and TRBJ gene usage differed by presence of metastases in patients.

This TCR derives from a donor aged 50 or older with non-small cell lung cancer. The V and J genes are TRBV6-4 and TRBJ2-7; tentatively, D is TRBD1 (5 bases). The input for sequencing was PBMCs, taken before or after stereotactic body radiation therapy (not recorded which). CDR3 amino acids: CASIYNRKTADEQYF. Written as DNA, the CDR3 is TGTGCCAGCATCTACAACAGGAAAACGGCTGACGAGCAGTACTTC.